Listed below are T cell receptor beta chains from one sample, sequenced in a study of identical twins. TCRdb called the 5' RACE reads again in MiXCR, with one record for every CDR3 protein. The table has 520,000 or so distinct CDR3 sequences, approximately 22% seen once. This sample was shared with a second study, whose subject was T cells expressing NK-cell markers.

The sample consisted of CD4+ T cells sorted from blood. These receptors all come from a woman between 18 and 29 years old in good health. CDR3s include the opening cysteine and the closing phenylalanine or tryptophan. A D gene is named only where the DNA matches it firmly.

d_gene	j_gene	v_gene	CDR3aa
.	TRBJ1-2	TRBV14	CASSQDPTYRGYTF
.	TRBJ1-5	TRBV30	CAWGRDSNQPQHF
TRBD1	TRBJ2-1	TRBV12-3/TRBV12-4	CASSPPSQGHEQFF
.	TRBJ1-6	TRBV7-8	CASSLEGGHRLPLHF
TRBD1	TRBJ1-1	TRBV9	CASSAQGVKGTEAFF
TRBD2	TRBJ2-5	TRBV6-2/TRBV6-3	CASSSERTSGSVETQYF
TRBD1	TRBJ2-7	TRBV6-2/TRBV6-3	CASSPRDRGHRGYEQYF
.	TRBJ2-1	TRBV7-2	CASSPGWGDNEQFF
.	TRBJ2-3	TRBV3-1	CASSPGTPRDTQYF
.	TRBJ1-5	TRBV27	CASKPRGIYNQPQHF
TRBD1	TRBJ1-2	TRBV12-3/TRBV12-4	CASSLDRPSGYGYTF
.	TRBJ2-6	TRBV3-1	CAISRVMGLSTSGANVLTF
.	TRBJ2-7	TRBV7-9	CASSLFGGDEQYF
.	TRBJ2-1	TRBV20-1	CSATGRLVRGQFF
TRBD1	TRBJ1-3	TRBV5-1	CASSLVGQGFSGNTIYF
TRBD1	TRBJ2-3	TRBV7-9	CASSTDRGMDTQYF
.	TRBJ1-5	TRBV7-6	CASSTPDTNSNQPQHF
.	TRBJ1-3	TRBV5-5	CASSPWVRGNTIYF
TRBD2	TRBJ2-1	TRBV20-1	CSASSGGRDEQFF
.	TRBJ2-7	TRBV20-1	CSASTQRQSLGEQYF
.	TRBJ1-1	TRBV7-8	CASSFERNTEAFF
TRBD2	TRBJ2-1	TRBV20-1	CSAPILAGGPGEQFF
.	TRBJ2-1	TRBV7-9	CASSQQALMHEQFF
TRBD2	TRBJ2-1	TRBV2	CASSGGAYEQFF
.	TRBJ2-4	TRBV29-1	CSALTREAQNIQYF
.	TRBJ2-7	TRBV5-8	CASSLNAYEQYF
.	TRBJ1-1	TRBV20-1	CSAEHLNTEAFF
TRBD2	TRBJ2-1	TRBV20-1	CSAGPSGWDEQFF
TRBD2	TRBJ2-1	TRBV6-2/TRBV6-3	CASSYSAGLAGSKRLDEQFF
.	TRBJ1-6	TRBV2	CASGRQSQDSPLHF
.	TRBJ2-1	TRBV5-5	CASSPLLAPYNEQFF
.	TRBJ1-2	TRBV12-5	CASGPSYLNYGYTF
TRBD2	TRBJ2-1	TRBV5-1	CASTLGLAGGYRQFF
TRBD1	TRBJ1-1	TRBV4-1	CASSPGQGMGMSFF
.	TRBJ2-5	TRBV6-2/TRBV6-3	CASSYWLVETQYF
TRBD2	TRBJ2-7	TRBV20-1	CSAPPSGSIHEQYF
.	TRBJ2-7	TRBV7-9	CASSLAENEQYF
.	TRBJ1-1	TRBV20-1	CSASSHGNTEAFF
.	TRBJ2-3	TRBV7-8	CASIQEGSGSTQYF
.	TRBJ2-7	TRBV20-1	CSALPTQRSGEQYF
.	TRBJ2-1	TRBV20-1	CSASYRDYNEQFF
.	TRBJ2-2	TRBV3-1	CASSQAAAWTGELFF